This T cell receptor (beta chain) was captured by sequencing in a study of human T cells and chemical hapten exposure. The wider study: TCR yields per sample varied mostly from small pooled library volume differences. Findings and limits, study-wide: The study found that DPC sensitization did not change TCRs above 1 in 1000 frequency.

Stated time point: healthy volunteer bleed at 2 weeks. Unseparated into fractions, whole blood served as the source from which total RNA was extracted. The table lists this clonotype with a few counts. The antigen remains unidentified. TCRdb processed the RACE reads anew with MiXCR; each CDR3 protein has one entry. The sample contains about 130,000 distinct CDR3 sequences, more than 7.5% of which appear only once. The origin of this receptor is a male donor in good health. Some clones in this sample may be carry-over from other donors' samples. What was sequenced was whole blood.

The CDR3 nucleotides read TGTGCCAGCAGCCAATATGACAGGAACGAGCAGTACTTC. Translated, it gives CASSQYDRNEQYF. The chain joins TRBV4-2 to TRBJ2-7, with D possibly matching TRBD1 (6 bases). Trimming cost V 2 bases and J 5 bases, with 10 bases left between them. Looked up from germline, CDR1 is LGHNA and CDR2 is YNFKEQ. The length of the CDR3 is 13 residues.